This TCR beta chain was sequenced for a study of blood T cell repertoires in COVID-19. Study-wide background: PBMCs, B-cell-depleted T cells, or T cells were the source of the cDNA or gDNA that made up the material.

Participants were aged roughly 18 to 90 years, lived in 25 or so US areas, and enrolled virtually. Participant-given clinical history determined each cohort assignment. Germline-derived CDR1 and CDR2 are WNHNN and SYGVQD (reference sequence). V shed 2 bases and J shed 5 bases, with 7 bases lying between them. The CDR3 sequence is 13 residues long. Original methodology: Estimates of nucleated cell counts were drawn from the amplification of reference gene primers. Measured with immunoSEQ multiplex PCR; TCRdb has only the in-frame clones, and not every one. The V and J calls and clone size are taken from that table; D and trimming were inferred from the DNA. In the table there are roughly 250,000 clones, 70% to 90% of which are singletons.

V usage is TRBV10-1 and J usage is TRBJ2-1; tentatively, D is TRBD2 (6 bases). The source of this sequence is a woman in her twenties or thirties who had recovered from COVID-19. The sample was PBMCs or T cells enriched from blood (not recorded which). Here the CDR3 reads CASSEAGHNEQFF. CDR3 DNA sequence: TGCGCCAGCAGTGAGGCGGGACACAATGAGCAGTTCTTC.